The 6 T cell receptor beta chains given below trace back to one sample, sequenced in a study of cytomegalovirus exposure and HLA in healthy donors (dated by TCRdb to between 2016 and 2019). Libraries were prepared through the immunoSEQ multiplex PCR assay. For the multiplex PCR, a mixture combining 60 forward primers for TCR Vbeta segments and 13 reverse primers for TCR Jbeta segments was used. TCRdb's version of the immuneACCESS table is confined to in-frame rearrangements and falls short of the full clone set. An unresolved V gene accounts for under half of the shortfall where checked; the remainder is of unknown origin. The sample contains roughly 190,000 clones, about 12% of them found a single time. 7.5% to 10% of the sample is in the top ten clones. Sequenced material: PBMCs. Source of these receptors: a man over 45 in good health and CMV-seropositive.

A few counts support this clone. The rearrangement joins TRBV5-1 to TRBJ2-7; TRBD1 matches at 10 bases. Per the germline V gene, CDR1 is SGHRS and CDR2 is YFSETQ. The CDR3 extends over 16 amino acids. V shed 4 bases and J 4 bases; nucleotides not matched to a gene: 11. Here the CDR3 DNA reads TGCGCCAGCAGCAGCCAATCAGGGGGACAGGGGTACGAGCAGTACTTC. Its protein is CASSSQSGGQGYEQYF.

This clone was found a few times. This sequence joins TRBV2 and TRBJ1-4; 8 bases are a match to TRBD1. The CDR3 loop spans 15 amino acids. Germline values: CDR1 SNHLY, CDR2 FYNNEI. The J segment lost 7 bases and the V segment lost 5 bases, leaving 9 bases of the junction unmatched. The CDR3 here is CASSPRQGAGEKLFF. The DNA of the CDR3 is TGTGCCAGCAGTCCGCGGCAGGGGGCAGGTGAAAAACTGTTTTTT.

This clone appeared once. This chain uses TRBV18 with TRBJ2-1, with TRBD1 matching over 9 bases. V was clipped by 3 bases and J by 4 bases; unmatched bases: 10. Germline V gene sequence: CDR1 KGHSH, CDR2 LQKENI. This CDR3 region has 17 residues. CDR3: CASSPTHPGQGYNEQFF. DNA for the CDR3: TGTGCCAGCTCACCGACGCACCCGGGACAGGGATACAATGAGCAGTTCTTC.

This rearrangement joins TRBV6-5 to TRBJ1-2; 8 bases agree with TRBD1. CDR1 MNHEY and CDR2 SVGAGI come from the germline V gene. After removal of 2 bases from V and 6 bases from J, the junction contained 5 bases not matched to a gene. CDR3 length: 14 residues. CDR3 loop: CASSYVDRVDGYTF. In nucleotides, the CDR3 is TGTGCCAGCAGTTACGTGGACAGGGTTGATGGCTACACCTTC.

This clone occurred a few times. The gene calls are TRBV6-5 and TRBJ2-7; perhaps TRBD1 as D (5 bases). Germline V lookup: CDR1 MNHEY, CDR2 SVGAGI. Trimming took 4 bases from V and 1 from J, leaving 11 bases between them. The CDR3 has 14 residues. CDR3 amino acids: CASSSGGQSYEQYV. The CDR3 region has the DNA TGTGCCAGCAGTTCCGGCGGACAATCCTACGAGCAGTACGTC.

This clone was counted a few times. J is TRBJ1-2 and V is TRBV4-3; 7 nucleotides line up with TRBD1. Losses at the gene ends were 3 bases for V and 7 bases for J; bases not matched to a gene: 8. The germline gives CDR1 LGHNA, CDR2 YSLEER. The CDR3 totals 14 residues. CDR3 bases: TGCGCCAGCAGCCAGGTGACAGGGTCTCTTGGCTACACCTTC. It codes for CASSQVTGSLGYTF.